This T cell receptor (beta chain) was identified during a study of vaccination and CD4 T cells after COVID-19. Study background: SARS-CoV-2 was confirmed by nasal swab PCR; disease was mild in eight to ten, severe in one. Control cultures received a CEFX pool, an HIV-1 Nef pool, or no peptide. Four females and six males made up the convalescents, two of whom were Hispanic.

Points on this clonotype: No antigen is known for it.

Oncomine TCR Beta short-read sequencing was applied to DNA from cultured CD4+ T cells. One entry per CDR3 protein, called by TCRdb with MiXCR from the PCR reads. There are 20,000 or so distinct CDR3 sequences in the sample; 60% to 80% occur only once, and less than 10% lies in the top ten. The CDR3 length is 18 residues. J lost 9 bases, V lost 1 base, and 14 bases had no gene match. The germline CDR1 and CDR2 sequences are SNHLY and FYNNEI. Indicated treatment: roughly ten-day PBMC culture with coronavirus spike peptide pools or control peptides (ViraFEST assay). The chain employs TRBV2 and TRBJ2-1; the match to TRBD1 covers 11 bases. Source material: CD4+ T cells from blood, cultured in vitro. This TCR derives from a human donor who had recovered from COVID-19. CDR3 sequence reads: CASSEGVRRDRGFGEQFF. CDR3 nucleotide sequence: TGTGCCAGCAGTGAAGGTGTTAGGAGGGACAGGGGGTTTGGTGAGCAGTTCTTC.